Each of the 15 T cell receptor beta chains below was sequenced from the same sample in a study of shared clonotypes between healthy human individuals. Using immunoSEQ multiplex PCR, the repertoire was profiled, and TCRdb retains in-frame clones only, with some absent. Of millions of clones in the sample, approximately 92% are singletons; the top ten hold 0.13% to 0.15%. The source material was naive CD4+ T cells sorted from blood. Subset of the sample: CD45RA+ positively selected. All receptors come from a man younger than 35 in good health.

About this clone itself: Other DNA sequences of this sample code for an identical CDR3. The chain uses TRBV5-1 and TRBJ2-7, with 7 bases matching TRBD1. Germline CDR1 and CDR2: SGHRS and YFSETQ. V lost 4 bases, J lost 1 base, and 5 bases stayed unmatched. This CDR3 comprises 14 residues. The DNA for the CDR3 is TGCGCCAGCAGCCCACAGGGGACGTCCTACGAGCAGTACTTC. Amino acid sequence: CASSPQGTSYEQYF.

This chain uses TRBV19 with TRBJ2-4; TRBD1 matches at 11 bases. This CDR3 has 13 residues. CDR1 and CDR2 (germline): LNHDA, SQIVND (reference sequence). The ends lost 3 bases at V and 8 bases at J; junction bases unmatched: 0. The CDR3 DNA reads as TGTGCCAGTAGTATGGGACAGGGGGACATTCAGTACTTC. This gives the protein CASSMGQGDIQYF. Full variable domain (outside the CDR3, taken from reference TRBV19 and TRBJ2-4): DGGITQSPKYLFRKEGQNVTLSCEQNLNHDAMYWYRQDPGQGLRLIYYSQIVNDFQKGDIAEGYSVSREKKESFPLTVTSAQKNPTAFYLCASSMGQGDIQYFGAGTRLSVL.

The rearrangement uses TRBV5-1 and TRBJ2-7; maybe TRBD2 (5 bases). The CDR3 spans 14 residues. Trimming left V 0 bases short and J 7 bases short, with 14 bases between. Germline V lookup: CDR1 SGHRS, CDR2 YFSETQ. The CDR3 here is CASSLVGSSGEQYF. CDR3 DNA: TGCGCCAGCAGCTTGGTCGGAAGCTCGGGGGAGCAGTACTTC.

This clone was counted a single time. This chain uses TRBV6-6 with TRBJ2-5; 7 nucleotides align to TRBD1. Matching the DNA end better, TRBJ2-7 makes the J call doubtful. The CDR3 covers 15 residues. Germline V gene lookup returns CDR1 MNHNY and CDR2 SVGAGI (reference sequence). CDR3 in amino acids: CASSYSQGELYEQYF. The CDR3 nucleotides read TGTGCCAGCAGTTACTCCCAGGGGGAACTCTACGAGCAGTACTTC.

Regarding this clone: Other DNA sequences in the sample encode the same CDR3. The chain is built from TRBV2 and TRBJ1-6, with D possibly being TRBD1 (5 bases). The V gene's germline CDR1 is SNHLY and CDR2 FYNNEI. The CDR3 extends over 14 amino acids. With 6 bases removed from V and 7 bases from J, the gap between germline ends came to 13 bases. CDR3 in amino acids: CASRRGVGNSPLHF. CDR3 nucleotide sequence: TGTGCCAGCAGGAGAGGGGTGGGGAATTCACCCCTCCACTTT.

CDR3 sequence (DNA): TGTGCCAGCAGCTCGACTAGCGGCTTCTTTCCTAGCACAGATACGCAGTATTTT. Protein product: CASSSTSGFFPSTDTQYF. The chain joins TRBV5-4 to TRBJ2-3, with 9 bases that match TRBD2. V lost 3 bases, J lost 0 bases, and 11 bases stayed unmatched. This CDR3 has 18 amino acids. Germline V CDR1 and CDR2: SGHNT, YYREEE (reference sequence). The variable domain in full, with the rest retrieved from reference TRBV5-4 and TRBJ2-3, is ETGVTQSPTHLIKTRGQQVTLRCSSQSGHNTVSWYQQALGQGPQFIFQYYREEENGRGNFPPRFSGLQFPNYSSELNVNALELDDSALYLCASSSTSGFFPSTDTQYFGPGTRLTVL.

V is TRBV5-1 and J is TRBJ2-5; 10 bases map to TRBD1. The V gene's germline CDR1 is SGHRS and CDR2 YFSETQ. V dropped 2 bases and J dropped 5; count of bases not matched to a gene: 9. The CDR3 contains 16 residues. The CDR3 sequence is CASSLFDRGRWETQYF. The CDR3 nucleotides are TGCGCCAGCAGCTTATTCGACAGGGGGCGCTGGGAGACCCAGTACTTC.

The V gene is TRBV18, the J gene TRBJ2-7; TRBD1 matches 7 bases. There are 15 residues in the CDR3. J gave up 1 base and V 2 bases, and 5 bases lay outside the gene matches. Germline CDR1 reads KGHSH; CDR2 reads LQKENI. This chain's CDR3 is CASSPTGQLSYEQYF. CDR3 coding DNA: TGTGCCAGCTCACCAACGGGACAGTTATCCTACGAGCAGTACTTC.

The CDR3 DNA sequence: TGTGCCAGCAGCTTCGATTTAGCGGCGGGCGGGGAGCTGTTTTTT. Translating gives CASSFDLAAGGELFF. The J gene is TRBJ2-2, the V gene TRBV7-9; possible D gene TRBD2, 6 bases. V shed 3 bases and J shed 7 bases, with 15 bases lying between them. The CDR3 loop spans 15 amino acids. Looked up from germline, CDR1 is SEHNR and CDR2 is FQNEAQ (reference sequence). Together with reference TRBV7-9 and TRBJ2-2, the CDR3 gives the full variable domain: DTGVSQNPRHKITKRGQNVTFRCDPISEHNRLYWYRQTLGQGPEFLTYFQNEAQLEKSRLLSDRFSAERPKGSFSTLEIQRTEQGDSAMYLCASSFDLAAGGELFFGEGSRLTVL.

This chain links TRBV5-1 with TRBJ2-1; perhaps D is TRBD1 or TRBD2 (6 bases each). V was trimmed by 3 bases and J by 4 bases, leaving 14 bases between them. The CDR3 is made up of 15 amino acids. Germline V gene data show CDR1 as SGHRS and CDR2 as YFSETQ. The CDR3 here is CASSSGASVYNEQFF. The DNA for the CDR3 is TGCGCCAGCAGCTCGGGGGCTAGCGTGTACAATGAGCAGTTCTTC.

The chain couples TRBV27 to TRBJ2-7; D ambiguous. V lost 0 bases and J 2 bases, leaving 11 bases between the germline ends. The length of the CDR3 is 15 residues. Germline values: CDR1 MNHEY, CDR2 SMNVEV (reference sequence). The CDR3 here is CASSLSISETYEQYF. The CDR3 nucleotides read TGTGCCAGCAGTTTATCAATCAGTGAGACCTACGAGCAGTACTTC.

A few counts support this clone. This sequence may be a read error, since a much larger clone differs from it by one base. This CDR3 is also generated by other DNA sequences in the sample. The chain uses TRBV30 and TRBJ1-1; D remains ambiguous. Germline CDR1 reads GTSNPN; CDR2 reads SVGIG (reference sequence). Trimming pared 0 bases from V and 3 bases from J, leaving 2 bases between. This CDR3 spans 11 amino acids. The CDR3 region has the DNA TGTGCCTGGAGTGTGGACACTGAAGCTTTCTTT. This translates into CAWSVDTEAFF.

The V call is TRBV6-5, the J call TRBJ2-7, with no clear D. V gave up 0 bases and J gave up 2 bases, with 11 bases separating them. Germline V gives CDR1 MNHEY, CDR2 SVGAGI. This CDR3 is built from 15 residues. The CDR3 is CASSYSHGIPYEQYF. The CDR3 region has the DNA TGTGCCAGCAGTTACTCGCACGGAATTCCCTACGAGCAGTACTTC.

CDR3 amino acids: CASSMPGQGGIWQSTGELFF. CDR3 nucleotides: TGTGCCAGCAGCATGCCGGGACAGGGGGGTATATGGCAGTCCACCGGGGAGCTGTTTTTT. V is TRBV9 and J is TRBJ2-2, with 11 bases fitting TRBD1. Germline values: CDR1 SGDLS, CDR2 YYNGEE. V dropped 4 bases and J dropped 4; count of bases not matched to a gene: 18. The CDR3 has 20 amino acids. Drawing the rest from reference TRBV9 and TRBJ2-2, the complete variable domain is DSGVTQTPKHLITATGQRVTLRCSPRSGDLSVYWYQQSLDQGLQFLIQYYNGEERAKGNILERFSAQQFPDLHSELNLSSLELGDSALYFCASSMPGQGGIWQSTGELFFGEGSRLTVL.

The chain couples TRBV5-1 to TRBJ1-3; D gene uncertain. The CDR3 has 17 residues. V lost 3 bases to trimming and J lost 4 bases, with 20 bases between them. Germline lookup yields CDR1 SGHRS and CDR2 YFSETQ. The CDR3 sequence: CASSSDPSITAGNTIYF. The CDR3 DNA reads TGCGCCAGCAGCTCGGACCCGAGTATTACTGCAGGAAACACCATATATTTT.